The rows below give T cell receptor beta chains drawn from one sample of a study of T cells and copy number aberrations in small-cell lung cancer. Clones were read by immunoSEQ multiplex PCR, and TCRdb kept only the in-frame ones, dropping some. The sample consists of 7,500 or so clones, approximately 80% of them appearing once. Material: normal tissue next to the tumor. The source of these receptors is a woman aged 50 to 60 with small cell lung cancer. Both conserved end residues are trimmed from each CDR3.

V gene: TRBV7-3
J gene: TRBJ1-1
CDR3 protein: ASSLGTNTEAF

V gene: TRBV30
J gene: TRBJ1-1
CDR3 protein: GKMTNTEAF

V gene: TRBV12-5
J gene: TRBJ1-3
CDR3 protein: ASGLYPTGVGNTIY

V gene: TRBV20-1
J gene: TRBJ1-1
CDR3 protein: SASEFPEAF

V gene: TRBV5-1
J gene: TRBJ2-1
CDR3 protein: ASSPLSGSSYNEQF

V gene: TRBV6-4
J gene: TRBJ2-1
CDR3 protein: ASSDRAYNEQF

V gene: TRBV29-1
J gene: TRBJ2-3
CDR3 protein: SFLQDDYTDTQY

V gene: TRBV6-1
J gene: TRBJ2-7
CDR3 protein: ASSEGREGHEQY

V gene: TRBV9
J gene: TRBJ1-1
CDR3 protein: ASSVATTGAEAF

V gene: TRBV7-8
J gene: TRBJ2-1
CDR3 protein: ASSLTLLGHNEQF

V gene: TRBV19
J gene: TRBJ2-3
CDR3 protein: ASSLRGQNTDTQY

V gene: TRBV4-1
J gene: TRBJ2-5
CDR3 protein: ASSQDYGSGETQY

V gene: TRBV28
J gene: TRBJ2-7
CDR3 protein: ASTSRRDAY

V gene: TRBV7-2
J gene: TRBJ1-1
CDR3 protein: ASSLLGTKAF

V gene: TRBV19
J gene: TRBJ1-4
CDR3 protein: ASTQGGGVEKLF

V gene: TRBV5-6
J gene: TRBJ1-1
CDR3 protein: ASSSGLRMNTEAF

V gene: TRBV29-1
J gene: TRBJ2-2
CDR3 protein: SVGGRYTGELF

V gene: TRBV6-5
J gene: TRBJ1-5
CDR3 protein: ASSSLGGHLVSTQH

V gene: TRBV5-1
J gene: TRBJ1-1
CDR3 protein: ASSLGSSNTEAF

V gene: TRBV5-6
J gene: TRBJ1-1
CDR3 protein: ASSFGAGTANTEAF

V gene: TRBV2
J gene: TRBJ2-2
CDR3 protein: ASRRGRGSTGELF

V gene: TRBV7-9
J gene: TRBJ2-1
CDR3 protein: ASSFYGTEQF

V gene: TRBV5-4
J gene: TRBJ2-5
CDR3 protein: ASSLDQETQY

V gene: TRBV6-1
J gene: TRBJ2-1
CDR3 protein: ASGPQGRESEQF

V gene: TRBV7-7
J gene: TRBJ2-5
CDR3 protein: ASSLASGRAAKETQY

V gene: TRBV28
J gene: TRBJ2-1
CDR3 protein: ASRNVLNNEQF

V gene: TRBV25-1
J gene: TRBJ1-1
CDR3 protein: ASSVTGNTEAF

V gene: TRBV6-5
J gene: TRBJ1-2
CDR3 protein: ASSPQGGGIYGYT

V gene: TRBV7-9
J gene: TRBJ2-1
CDR3 protein: ASRFEVLLAGGGNEQF

V gene: TRBV4-1
J gene: TRBJ2-7
CDR3 protein: ASSQEENSYEQY

V gene: TRBV28
J gene: TRBJ1-1
CDR3 protein: ASSLRTEAF

V gene: TRBV29-1
J gene: TRBJ2-7
CDR3 protein: SVFDRTYEQY

V gene: TRBV18
J gene: TRBJ1-2
CDR3 protein: ASSPPPGQNYGYT

V gene: TRBV5-1
J gene: TRBJ1-2
CDR3 protein: ASSPDPTAKAYT

V gene: TRBV19
J gene: TRBJ1-1
CDR3 protein: ASRTKGEAF

V gene: TRBV7-6
J gene: TRBJ1-1
CDR3 protein: ASSLGTGGLPEAF

V gene: TRBV19
J gene: TRBJ1-1
CDR3 protein: ASSMRQGNTEAF

V gene: TRBV6-4
J gene: TRBJ2-1
CDR3 protein: ASSETGGTNEQF

V gene: TRBV19
J gene: TRBJ1-1
CDR3 protein: ASRNDRVNTEAF

V gene: TRBV7-2
J gene: TRBJ2-7
CDR3 protein: ASSLATDTEQY

V gene: TRBV7-3
J gene: TRBJ1-1
CDR3 protein: ASSPYRGRVNTEAF

V gene: TRBV10-1
J gene: TRBJ2-5
CDR3 protein: ASSERDRGETQY

V gene: TRBV29-1
J gene: TRBJ2-5
CDR3 protein: SVVFESGETQY

V gene: TRBV14
J gene: TRBJ2-7
CDR3 protein: ASSQGINEQY

V gene: TRBV7-8
J gene: TRBJ1-1
CDR3 protein: ASSSIFLEQTEAF

V gene: TRBV19
J gene: TRBJ1-2
CDR3 protein: ASSTDRAVANYGYT

V gene: TRBV10-3
J gene: TRBJ1-1
CDR3 protein: AIRTGRMDTEAF

V gene: TRBV29-1
J gene: TRBJ1-2
CDR3 protein: SVEPDRGYT

V gene: TRBV7-6
J gene: TRBJ2-5
CDR3 protein: ASSRTLSSGEQETQY

V gene: TRBV30
J gene: TRBJ2-1
CDR3 protein: AWSVPLGVVNNEQF

V gene: TRBV6-4
J gene: TRBJ2-3
CDR3 protein: ASSEASHSTDTQY